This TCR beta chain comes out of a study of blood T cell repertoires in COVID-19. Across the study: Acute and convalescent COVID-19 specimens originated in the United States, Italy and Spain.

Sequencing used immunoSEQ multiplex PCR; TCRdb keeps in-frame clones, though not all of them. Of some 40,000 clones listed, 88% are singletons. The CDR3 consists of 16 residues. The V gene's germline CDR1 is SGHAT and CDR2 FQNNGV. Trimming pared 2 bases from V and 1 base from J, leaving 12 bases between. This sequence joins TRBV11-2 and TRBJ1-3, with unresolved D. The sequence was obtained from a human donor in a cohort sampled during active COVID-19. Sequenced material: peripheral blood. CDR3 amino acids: CASSLLGSGSGNTIYF. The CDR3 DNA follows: TGTGCCAGCAGCTTACTGGGCAGTGGTTCTGGAAACACCATATATTTT. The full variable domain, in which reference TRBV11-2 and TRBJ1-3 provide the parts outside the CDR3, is EAGVAQSPRYKIIEKRQSVAFWCNPISGHATLYWYQQILGQGPKLLIQFQNNGVVDDSQLPKDRFSAERLKGVDSTLKIQPAKLEDSAVYLCASSLLGSGSGNTIYFGEGSWLTVV.